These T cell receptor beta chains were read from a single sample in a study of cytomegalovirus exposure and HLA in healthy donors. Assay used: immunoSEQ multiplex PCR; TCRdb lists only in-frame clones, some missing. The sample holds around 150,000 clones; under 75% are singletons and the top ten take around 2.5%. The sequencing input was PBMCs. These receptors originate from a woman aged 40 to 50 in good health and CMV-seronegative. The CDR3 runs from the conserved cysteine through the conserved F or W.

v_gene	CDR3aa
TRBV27	CASSSYGGGEQYF
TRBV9	CASSAGLWDYSYEQYF
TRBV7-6	CASSPGQGFYEQYF
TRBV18	CASALQGYSTDTQYF
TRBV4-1	CASSQERGALNEKLFF
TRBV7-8	CASSSGQGTHQPQHF
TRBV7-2	CASSLELAGGGSDTQYF
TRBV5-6	CASSPDRRYYEQYF
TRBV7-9	CASSFATGGRETQYF
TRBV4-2	CASSQDRRDRGLETEASF